Sequencing of this TCR beta chain was carried out in a study of blood T cells in healthy people across ages. As regards this clonotype: Its antigen is unidentified.

The authors ran a second PCR of about 7 to 12 cycles using a sample-barcoded 5' primer and a J-beta primer mix. From the 5' RACE reads, TCRdb called clonotypes with MiXCR, one entry per CDR3 protein. This table has about 750,000 distinct CDR3 sequences, 53% appearing once. Losses at the gene ends were 1 base for V and 14 bases for J; bases not matched to a gene: 21. The CDR3 loop spans 17 amino acids. Germline-derived CDR1 and CDR2 are SGHTA and FQGNSA. Whole-study findings and limits: Diversity was higher, and naive CD4+ cells more numerous, in long-lived donors than in aged donors.

The receptor was isolated from an elderly man in good health. The chain uses TRBV7-2 and TRBJ2-3, with 7 positions matching TRBD2. The sequenced sample was blood. The CDR3 here is CASSLGLGGRVNRYAYF. CDR3 DNA: TGTGCCAGCAGCTTAGGGCTCGGCGGGAGAGTCAACAGATACGCGTATTTT.